What follows describes a single T cell receptor (beta chain). Its target is unknown. Germline V gene sequence: CDR1 SGDLS, CDR2 YYNGEE. The CDR3 is made up of 15 amino acids. The V segment lost 0 bases and the J segment 2 bases; nucleotides outside the gene matches: 4. This record belongs to a study of T-cell memory formation after mild COVID-19. General observations from the study: Some clones that responded were present in memory (sampled pre-infection), which suggests cross-reactive memory joined.

TCRdb called the 5' RACE reads again in MiXCR, with one record for every CDR3 protein. The profile covers 450,000 or so distinct CDR3 sequences, with around 18% appearing a single time and 7.5% to 10% taken by the ten largest. The chain couples TRBV9 to TRBJ2-7; TRBD1 matches 8 bases. The origin of this receptor is an adult woman who had mild COVID-19 (a few samples of this study predate the infection). Cell type and time point are not known. The sample consisted of PBMCs or a T cell subset sorted from them (not recorded which). The CDR3 DNA reads TGTGCCAGCAGCGTAGACACAGGGGGAACCTACGAGCAGTACTTC. Translating it yields CASSVDTGGTYEQYF. The full variable domain, rest sourced from reference TRBV9 and TRBJ2-7, is DSGVTQTPKHLITATGQRVTLRCSPRSGDLSVYWYQQSLDQGLQFLIQYYNGEERAKGNILERFSAQQFPDLHSELNLSSLELGDSALYFCASSVDTGGTYEQYFGPGTRLTVT.